A selection of T cell receptor beta chains follows, all from one sample in a study of blood T cell repertoires in COVID-19. This table comes from immunoSEQ multiplex PCR, and its TCRdb copy is limited to in-frame clones, with some not included. Seen here are 150,000 to 200,000 clones, about nine tenths observed once, and the top ten hold approximately 2.3%. Sequenced: peripheral blood. Receptor source: a man in his 70s with active or convalescent COVID-19. CDR3s include the opening cysteine and the closing phenylalanine or tryptophan. Each record gives: clone size, J gene, V gene, D gene, CDR3 length, CDR3 DNA, CDR3 protein. A D gene is named only where the DNA matches it firmly. Not all rows give a size; the values are once, few, many and, for expanded clones, a class.

size: .; J: TRBJ2-7; V: TRBV7-8; D: TRBD1; length: 14; DNA: TGTGCCAGCAGCCCCAGGACAGGGGGCTACGAGCAGTACTTC; CDR3: CASSPRTGGYEQYF
size: .; J: TRBJ2-5; V: TRBV30; D: .; length: 14; DNA: TGTGCCTGGAGTTTCGGTAGGCAGGGAAAGACCCAGTACTTC; CDR3: CAWSFGRQGKTQYF
size: .; J: TRBJ2-7; V: TRBV28; D: TRBD2; length: 16; DNA: TGTGCCAGCAGTTCCCCTTCTCCCACTAGCGGCTACGAGCAGTACTTC; CDR3: CASSSPSPTSGYEQYF
size: few; J: TRBJ1-1; V: TRBV19; D: .; length: 15; DNA: TGTGCCAGTAGTCACCGGTTGCTACGGGACACTGAAGCTTTCTTT; CDR3: CASSHRLLRDTEAFF
size: .; J: TRBJ1-6; V: TRBV7-6; D: .; length: 15; DNA: TGTGCCAGCAGCCAAAACAGGGATCATAATTCACCCCTCCACTTT; CDR3: CASSQNRDHNSPLHF
size: .; J: TRBJ2-2; V: TRBV21-1; D: .; length: 15; DNA: TGTGCCAGCATCCTAGGGGACACCAACACCGGGGAGCTGTTTTTT; CDR3: CASILGDTNTGELFF
size: .; J: TRBJ2-1; V: TRBV14; D: .; length: 12; DNA: TGTGCCAGCAGCCTAACGGGACAAAAGCAGTTCTTC; CDR3: CASSLTGQKQFF
size: .; J: TRBJ1-1; V: TRBV7-2; D: .; length: 13; DNA: TGTGCCAGCAGCTTAACGGTGAACACTGAAGCTTTCTTT; CDR3: CASSLTVNTEAFF
size: .; J: TRBJ1-2; V: TRBV5-1; D: .; length: 14; DNA: TGCGCCAGCAGCTTGGGGGACTCACGCTATGGCTACACCTTC; CDR3: CASSLGDSRYGYTF
size: .; J: TRBJ1-5; V: TRBV28; D: TRBD1; length: 15; DNA: TGTGCCAGCAGCCCAGGGGGACCGCTTAATCAGCCCCAGCATTTT; CDR3: CASSPGGPLNQPQHF
size: .; J: TRBJ2-7; V: TRBV25-1; D: TRBD1; length: 13; DNA: TGTGCCAGCAGCCGGGACAGCAACTACGAGCAGTACTTC; CDR3: CASSRDSNYEQYF
size: .; J: TRBJ2-3; V: TRBV7-2; D: TRBD2; length: 15; DNA: TGTGCCAGCAGCTTAGAGGTTAGCGGGACCGTTACGCAGTATTTT; CDR3: CASSLEVSGTVTQYF
size: .; J: TRBJ1-1; V: TRBV18; D: .; length: 15; DNA: TGTGCCAGCTCACCGCCCGGGTTTAAGGCCACTGAAGCTTTCTTT; CDR3: CASSPPGFKATEAFF
size: once; J: TRBJ2-1; V: TRBV10-1; D: .; length: 16; DNA: TGCGCCAGCAGTGAGTTGGGGAGGCGGGAAAGGGGTGAGCAGTTCTTC; CDR3: CASSELGRRERGEQFF
size: .; J: TRBJ2-7; V: TRBV9; D: .; length: 17; DNA: TGTGCCAGCAGCGCCCATTTTCGGGACACTCACTCCTACGAGCAGTACTTC; CDR3: CASSAHFRDTHSYEQYF
size: few; J: TRBJ1-2; V: TRBV19; D: .; length: 12; DNA: TGTGCCAGTAGTATCTCTCTGGGCGGCTACACCTTC; CDR3: CASSISLGGYTF
size: .; J: TRBJ1-1; V: TRBV7-9; D: TRBD1; length: 15; DNA: TGTGCCAGCAGCGGGAGGACAGGGGTCGACGCTGAAGCTTTCTTT; CDR3: CASSGRTGVDAEAFF
size: .; J: TRBJ1-1; V: TRBV28; D: TRBD1; length: 14; DNA: TGTGCCAGCACGACAGGGGATGGATCTCGTGAAGCTTTCTTT; CDR3: CASTTGDGSREAFF
size: .; J: TRBJ2-5; V: TRBV6-5; D: TRBD2; length: 15; DNA: TGTGCCAGCAGGACTAGCGGGGGTCGTCAAGAGACCCAGTACTTC; CDR3: CASRTSGGRQETQYF
size: .; J: TRBJ2-3; V: TRBV3-1/TRBV3-2; D: .; length: 13; DNA: TGTGCCAGCAGCCCGTCAGCGCCAGATACGCAGTATTTT; CDR3: CASSPSAPDTQYF
size: .; J: TRBJ1-2; V: TRBV19; D: .; length: 14; DNA: TGTGCCAGTAGCCGTGGAAGCAGGGATAATGGCTACACCTTC; CDR3: CASSRGSRDNGYTF
size: .; J: TRBJ2-1; V: TRBV15; D: TRBD2; length: 14; DNA: TGTGCCACCAGCAAAGGACTAGCACACAATGAGCAGTTCTTC; CDR3: CATSKGLAHNEQFF
size: .; J: TRBJ2-1; V: TRBV2; D: TRBD1; length: 14; DNA: TGTGCCAACAAAGACAGGGGGGGTTACAATGAGCAGTTCTTC; CDR3: CANKDRGGYNEQFF
size: .; J: TRBJ1-3; V: TRBV6-5; D: .; length: 14; DNA: TGTGCCAGCAGTTCCCGGAGGGCGGGAAACACCATATATTTT; CDR3: CASSSRRAGNTIYF
size: .; J: TRBJ2-1; V: TRBV19; D: TRBD2; length: 18; DNA: TGTGCCAGTAGTATCTGGACTAGCGGGAGGTGGGGGTACAATGAGCAGTTCTTC; CDR3: CASSIWTSGRWGYNEQFF
size: .; J: TRBJ2-7; V: TRBV7-8; D: TRBD2; length: 15; DNA: TGTGCCAGCAGCTTAGCGGTGGGAGGGCCCTACGAGCAGTACTTC; CDR3: CASSLAVGGPYEQYF
size: .; J: TRBJ1-1; V: TRBV4-3; D: .; length: 14; DNA: TGCGCCAGCAGCCAAGATGGGGGGTACACTGAAGCTTTCTTT; CDR3: CASSQDGGYTEAFF
size: .; J: TRBJ2-5; V: TRBV28; D: .; length: 15; DNA: TGTGCCAGCAAGTCCGGCGGGGGCTCAGGGGAGACCCAGTACTTC; CDR3: CASKSGGGSGETQYF
size: .; J: TRBJ2-3; V: TRBV10-2; D: TRBD2; length: 17; DNA: TGCGCCAGCAGCGGACTAGCGGTCCAGGGGATGGCAGATACGCAGTATTTT; CDR3: CASSGLAVQGMADTQYF
size: .; J: TRBJ1-3; V: TRBV7-9; D: .; length: 14; DNA: TGTGCCAGCAGTCTAGACAGGTCGGGAAACACCATATATTTT; CDR3: CASSLDRSGNTIYF
size: .; J: TRBJ2-3; V: TRBV28; D: TRBD1; length: 15; DNA: TGTGCCAGCAGTTTCGCGGACAGGGACACAGATACGCAGTATTTT; CDR3: CASSFADRDTDTQYF
size: .; J: TRBJ2-7; V: TRBV29-1; D: .; length: 12; DNA: TGCAGCGTTGAAGATCCAACCTACGAGCAGTACTTC; CDR3: CSVEDPTYEQYF
size: .; J: TRBJ2-1; V: TRBV24-1; D: TRBD1; length: 16; DNA: TGTGCCACCAGTGATGTGGGACAGGGGCCTGGAAATGAGCAGTTCTTC; CDR3: CATSDVGQGPGNEQFF
size: .; J: TRBJ2-7; V: TRBV19; D: .; length: 12; DNA: TGTGCCAGTAGTTTACAGGCTTACGAGCAGTACTTC; CDR3: CASSLQAYEQYF
size: .; J: TRBJ1-4; V: TRBV21-1; D: .; length: 17; DNA: TGTGCCAGCATTCAGGACAGGGGGAGCGCAACTAATGAAAAACTGTTTTTT; CDR3: CASIQDRGSATNEKLFF
size: .; J: TRBJ2-2; V: TRBV7-2; D: .; length: 15; DNA: TGTGCCAGCAGCCCCTCTAGAGGTCGGGCCGGGGAGCTGTTTTTT; CDR3: CASSPSRGRAGELFF